This note documents a single T cell receptor beta chain sequence. As yet, its antigen is unknown. In making diagnoses, clinical symptoms, serum thyroxine and TRAb, thyroid ultrasound and orbital computed tomography were all used. TCR beta CDR3 regions were amplified from RNA. Using the HTBI primer set, a first-round RT-PCR was run on the TCR CDR3. MiXCR was run by TCRdb on the multiplex PCR reads, yielding one entry per CDR3 protein. The repertoire has fewer than 650,000 distinct CDR3 sequences, about 15% of them found once; the top ten carry over 11%. This sample stems from a study of T cells in Graves' hyperthyroidism and ophthalmopathy. Study-level points and caveats: The model made its ophthalmopathy prediction, and onset followed a median 6.5 months later. Ophthalmopathy cases were set apart from stable hyperthyroidism by a 13 V-J model.

J lost 5 bases, V lost 1 base, and 10 bases had no gene match. The CDR3 sequence is 16 residues long. Germline V gene lookup returns CDR1 SEHNR and CDR2 FQNEAQ (reference sequence). The J gene is TRBJ1-1, the V gene TRBV7-9; 7 positions match TRBD1. This TCR was recovered from a woman aged 40 to 49 with Graves' hyperthyroidism. The sample taken for sequencing was blood. CDR3 in DNA: TGTGCCAGCAGCTTAGGACAGGGCCTGAGGGGAACTGAAGCTTTCTTT. Amino acids: CASSLGQGLRGTEAFF.